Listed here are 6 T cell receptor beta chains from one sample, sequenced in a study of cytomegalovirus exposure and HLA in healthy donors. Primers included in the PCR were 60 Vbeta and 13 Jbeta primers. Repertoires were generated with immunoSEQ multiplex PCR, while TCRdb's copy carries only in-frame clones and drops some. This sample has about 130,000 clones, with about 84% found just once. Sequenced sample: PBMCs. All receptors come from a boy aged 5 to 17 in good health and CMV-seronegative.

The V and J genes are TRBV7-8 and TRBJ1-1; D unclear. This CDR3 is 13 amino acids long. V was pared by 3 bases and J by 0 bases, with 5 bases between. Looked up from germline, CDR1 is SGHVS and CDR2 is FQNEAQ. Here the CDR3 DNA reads TGTGCCAGCAGCTTTGGCATGAACACTGAAGCTTTCTTT. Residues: CASSFGMNTEAFF.

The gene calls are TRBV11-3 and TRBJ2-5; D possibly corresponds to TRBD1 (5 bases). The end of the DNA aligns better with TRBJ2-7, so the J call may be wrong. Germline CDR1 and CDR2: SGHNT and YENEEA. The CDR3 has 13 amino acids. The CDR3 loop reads CASSLGQTYEQYF. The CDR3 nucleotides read TGTGCCAGCAGCTTAGGACAGACCTACGAGCAGTACTTC.

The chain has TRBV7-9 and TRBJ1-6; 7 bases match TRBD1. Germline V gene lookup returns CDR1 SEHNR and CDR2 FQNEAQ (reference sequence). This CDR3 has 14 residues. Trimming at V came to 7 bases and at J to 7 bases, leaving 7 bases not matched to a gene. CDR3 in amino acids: CASNQGERNSPLHF. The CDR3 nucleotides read TGTGCCAGCAACCAGGGGGAGAGGAATTCACCCCTCCACTTT.

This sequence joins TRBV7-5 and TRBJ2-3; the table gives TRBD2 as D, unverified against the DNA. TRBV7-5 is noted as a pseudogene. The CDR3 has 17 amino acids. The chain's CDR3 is CARSPGTSGRNTDTQYF. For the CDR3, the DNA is TGTGCCAGAAGCCCCGGGACTAGCGGGAGGAACACAGATACGCAGTATTTT.

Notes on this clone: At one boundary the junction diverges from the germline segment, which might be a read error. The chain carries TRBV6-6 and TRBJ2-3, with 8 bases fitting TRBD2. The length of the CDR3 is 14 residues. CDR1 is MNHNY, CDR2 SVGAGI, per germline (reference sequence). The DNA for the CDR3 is TGTGCCAGCAGTCACTCCGGACTAGCAGACGCAGTGGATTTT. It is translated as CASSHSGLADAVDF.

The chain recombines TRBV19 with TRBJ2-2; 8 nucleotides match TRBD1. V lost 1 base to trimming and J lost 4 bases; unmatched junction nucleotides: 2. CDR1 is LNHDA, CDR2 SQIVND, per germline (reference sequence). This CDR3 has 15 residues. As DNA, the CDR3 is TGTGCCAGTAGTATAGGGACAGGGATCACCGGGGAGCTGTTTTTT. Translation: CASSIGTGITGELFF.